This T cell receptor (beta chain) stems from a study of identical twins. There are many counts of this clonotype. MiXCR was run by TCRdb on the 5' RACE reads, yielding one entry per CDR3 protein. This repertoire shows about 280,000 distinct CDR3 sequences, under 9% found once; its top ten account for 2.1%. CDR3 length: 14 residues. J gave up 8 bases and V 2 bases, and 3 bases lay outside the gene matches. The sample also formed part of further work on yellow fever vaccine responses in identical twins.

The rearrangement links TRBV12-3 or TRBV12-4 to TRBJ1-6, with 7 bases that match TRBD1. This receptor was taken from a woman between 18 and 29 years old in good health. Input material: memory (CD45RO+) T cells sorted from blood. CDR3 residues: CASSLQGGYSPLHF. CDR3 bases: TGTGCCAGCAGTTTACAGGGGGGGTATTCACCCCTCCACTTT.